This TCR beta chain was sequenced in a study of blood T cells in healthy people across ages. General study results and limits: CMV infection status of these donors was not known. There was a strong correlation between TCR beta diversity and naive T cell percentage.

Combining a sample-barcoded 5' primer with a J-beta primer mix, a second PCR ran for roughly 6 to 12 cycles. TCRdb analysed the 5' RACE reads with MiXCR anew, one entry per CDR3 protein. Among about 1.8 million distinct CDR3 sequences listed, about 50% were seen once. This clonotype has only a few counts. Antigen: not known. The donors, healthy Caucasians from Russia, were aged roughly 6 to 90. Per the germline V gene, CDR1 is KGHDR and CDR2 is SFDVKD. Trimming removed 5 bases at V and 3 bases at J, with 8 bases between. The CDR3 runs 13 residues. The chain combines TRBV24-1 with TRBJ2-3; no clear D. The clonotype originates from a woman in her 40s in good health. Material for sequencing was blood. CDR3 sequence: CATSVGGTDTQYF. The CDR3 DNA is TGTGCCACCAGTGTCGGCGGAACAGATACGCAGTATTTT.